One and the same sample provided the 15 T cell receptor beta chains below, sequenced in a study of cytomegalovirus exposure and HLA in healthy donors. The PCR ran on 60 Vbeta and 13 Jbeta primers. Sequenced by immunoSEQ multiplex PCR; TCRdb stores in-frame clones only, minus some. The profile shows 100,000 to 150,000 clones, about three quarters of them singletons. What was sequenced was PBMCs. The receptors shown here come from a man aged 30-40 years in good health and CMV-seronegative.

The V and J genes are TRBV6-1 and TRBJ1-2; D might be TRBD1 (5 bases). V dropped 5 bases and J dropped 8 bases, with 9 bases sitting between them. Germline V gives CDR1 MNHNS, CDR2 SASEGT. This CDR3 region has 11 residues. The CDR3 DNA reads as TGTGCCAGCAGTAACAGGTTCGGCTACACCTTC. This codes for CASSNRFGYTF.

This rearrangement joins TRBV10-3 to TRBJ2-3; D is perhaps TRBD1 (5 bases). The germline CDR1 and CDR2 sequences are ENHRY and SYGVKD. With 5 bases removed from V and 4 bases from J, the gap between germline ends came to 31 bases. The CDR3 totals 20 residues. The DNA of the CDR3 is TGTGCCATCAGTTCAAGGGGCGTCCCAGACCGGATTCCGTGGGCAGATACGCAGTATTTT. Translated, it gives CAISSRGVPDRIPWADTQYF.

The chain has TRBV11-2 and TRBJ2-1, with 15 bases lining up with TRBD2. With 4 bases clipped from V and 12 bases from J, the junction kept 7 bases outside the gene matches. The germline gives CDR1 SGHAT, CDR2 FQNNGV. The CDR3 extends over 15 amino acids. The chain's CDR3 is CASSSGLAGGLVQFF. Here the CDR3 DNA reads TGTGCCAGCAGCTCCGGACTAGCGGGGGGGCTTGTGCAGTTCTTC.

As to this clone: A junction boundary mismatches the germline segment, possibly from a read error. Other DNA sequences within the sample encode an identical CDR3. V usage is TRBV5-6 and J usage is TRBJ2-1; D is unresolved. The CDR3 runs 11 residues. From germline, CDR1 is SGHDT and CDR2 YYEEEE. The CDR3 region is CASSSDNEQFF. DNA for the CDR3: TGTGCCAGCAGCTCCGACAATGAGCAGTTCTTC.

This clone was counted only a few times. The V and J genes are TRBV5-1 and TRBJ2-7; TRBD1 aligns across 7 bases. Per the germline V gene, CDR1 is SGHRS and CDR2 is YFSETQ. The CDR3 extends over 16 amino acids. The ends lost 1 base at V and 3 bases at J; junction bases unmatched: 10. The CDR3, as DNA: TGCGCCAGCAGCTTGAAAGGTGGGACAGCGCTCTACGAGCAGTACTTC. This translates into CASSLKGGTALYEQYF.

This sequence joins TRBV5-6 and TRBJ2-2; maybe TRBD2 (6 bases). Deletions cut 1 base from V and 3 bases from J, with 7 bases between. Germline CDR1 is SGHDT and CDR2 is YYEEEE. The CDR3 runs 14 residues. The CDR3 loop is CASSLSGDTGELFF. CDR3 coding DNA: TGTGCCAGCAGCTTGTCGGGGGACACCGGGGAGCTGTTTTTT.

The CDR3 bases are TGTGCCAGCAGTTTGGGGGGGGTGGTCACCGGGGAGCTGTTTTTT. Translation gives CASSLGGVVTGELFF. The chain recombines TRBV28 with TRBJ2-2; 7 bases map to TRBD2. J gave up 4 bases and V 3 bases, and 5 bases lay outside the gene matches. CDR3 length equals 15 residues. Germline-derived CDR1 and CDR2 are MDHEN and SYDVKM.

The V call is TRBV4-1, the J call TRBJ2-3, with no clear D. The V and J ends lost 1 base and 2 bases respectively, with 13 bases between them. Germline V gives CDR1 MGHRA, CDR2 YSYEKL. The CDR3 sequence is 16 residues long. The CDR3 here is CASSQVDLVFTDTQYF. CDR3 DNA sequence: TGCGCCAGCAGCCAAGTTGACTTGGTATTCACAGATACGCAGTATTTT.

The V gene is TRBV5-1, the J gene TRBJ1-2; 9 bases are shared with TRBD1. J was trimmed by 4 bases and V by 4 bases; bases with no gene match: 5. The germline V gene has CDR1 SGHRS and CDR2 YFSETQ. The CDR3 runs to 14 residues. Here the CDR3 DNA reads TGCGCCAGCAGCATCTCGACAGGGGGCTATGGCTACACCTTC. Residues: CASSISTGGYGYTF.

This rearrangement joins TRBV6-1 to TRBJ2-7; the D gene is possibly TRBD2 (5 bases). CDR1 and CDR2 (germline): MNHNS, SASEGT. The CDR3 spans 14 residues. V was clipped by 6 bases and J by 5 bases, with 17 bases between them. The CDR3 DNA is TGTGCCAGCAGCCCCGGACTTTCCACGGACGAGCAGTACTTC. It specifies CASSPGLSTDEQYF.

V is TRBV7-9 and J is TRBJ2-1; tentatively, D is TRBD2 (6 bases). V lost 10 bases and J 9 bases, leaving 25 bases between the germline ends. Germline CDR1 reads SEHNR; CDR2 reads FQNEAQ (reference sequence). This CDR3 contains 15 residues. The CDR3 nucleotides read TGTGCCATACAGGCCCGGGGGATCCTATCGGGTGAGCAGTTCTTC. It codes for CAIQARGILSGEQFF.

This sequence joins TRBV28 and TRBJ1-4; 9 nucleotides match TRBD1. This CDR3 comprises 15 residues. The germline V gene has CDR1 MDHEN and CDR2 SYDVKM. V shed 2 bases, J shed 7 bases, and the junction held 5 bases outside the gene matches. CDR3 protein: CASSLRGQGGEKLFF. CDR3 nucleotides: TGTGCCAGCAGTTTAAGGGGACAGGGTGGTGAAAAACTGTTTTTT.

Worth noting for this clone: The sample holds other DNA sequences that translate to the same CDR3. This chain connects TRBV5-1 to TRBJ2-5; tentative D call: TRBD2 (6 bases). V lost 4 bases and J 5 bases, leaving 12 bases between the germline ends. The CDR3 has 13 residues. CDR1 and CDR2 (germline): SGHRS, YFSETQ. The CDR3 nucleotides are TGCGCCAGCAGCCGGGAGTTCAGGGAGACCCAGTACTTC. This gives the protein CASSREFRETQYF.

This clone was picked up one time. The chain recombines TRBV19 with TRBJ1-4, with D tentatively TRBD1 (6 bases). Between the trimmed V and J ends, which lost 5 bases and 7 bases, there was a span of 17 bases. This CDR3 is 15 amino acids long. Germline lookup yields CDR1 LNHDA and CDR2 SQIVND (reference sequence). The CDR3 region has the DNA TGTGCCAGTAGTGAACCCGGGGGGCGAGCTGAAAAACTGTTTTTT. Amino acids: CASSEPGGRAEKLFF. Supplemented by reference TRBV19 and TRBJ1-4, the full variable domain reads DGGITQSPKYLFRKEGQNVTLSCEQNLNHDAMYWYRQDPGQGLRLIYYSQIVNDFQKGDIAEGYSVSREKKESFPLTVTSAQKNPTAFYLCASSEPGGRAEKLFFGSGTQLSVL.

This clone showed up just a few times. This sequence joins TRBV9 and TRBJ1-4; weak D call: TRBD1 (5 bases). Germline-derived CDR1 and CDR2 are SGDLS and YYNGEE. CDR3 size: 15 residues. V was pared by 2 bases and J by 2 bases, with 10 bases between. CDR3 protein: CASSVGGATNEKLFF. CDR3 nucleotide sequence: TGTGCCAGCAGCGTCGGTGGGGCCACTAATGAAAAACTGTTTTTT. The full variable domain, its missing parts supplied by reference TRBV9 and TRBJ1-4, is DSGVTQTPKHLITATGQRVTLRCSPRSGDLSVYWYQQSLDQGLQFLIQYYNGEERAKGNILERFSAQQFPDLHSELNLSSLELGDSALYFCASSVGGATNEKLFFGSGTQLSVL.